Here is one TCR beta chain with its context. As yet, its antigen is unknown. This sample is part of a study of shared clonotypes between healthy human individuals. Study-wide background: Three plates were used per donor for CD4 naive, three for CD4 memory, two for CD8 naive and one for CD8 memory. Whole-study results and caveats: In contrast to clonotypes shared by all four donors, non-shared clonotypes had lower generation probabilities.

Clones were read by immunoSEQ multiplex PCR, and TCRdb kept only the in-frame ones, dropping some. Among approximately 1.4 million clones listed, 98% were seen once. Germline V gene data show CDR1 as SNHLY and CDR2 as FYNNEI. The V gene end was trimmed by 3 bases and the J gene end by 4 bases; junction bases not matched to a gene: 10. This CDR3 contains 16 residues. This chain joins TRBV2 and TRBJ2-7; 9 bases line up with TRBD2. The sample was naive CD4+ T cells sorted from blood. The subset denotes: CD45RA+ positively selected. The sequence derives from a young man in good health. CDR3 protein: CASSDRPGAGGYEQYF. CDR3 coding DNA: TGTGCCAGCAGTGATCGGCCGGGAGCGGGAGGATACGAGCAGTACTTC. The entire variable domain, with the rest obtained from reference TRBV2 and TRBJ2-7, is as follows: EPEVTQTPSHQVTQMGQEVILRCVPISNHLYFYWYRQILGQKVEFLVSFYNNEISEKSEIFDDQFSVERPDGSNFTLKIRSTKLEDSAMYFCASSDRPGAGGYEQYFGPGTRLTVT.